A single sample gave rise to the 31 T cell receptor beta chains below, sequenced in a study of T cells in Graves' hyperthyroidism and ophthalmopathy. Regions amplified from RNA transcripts were the TCR beta CDR3 regions. Using the HTBI primer set, a first-round RT-PCR was run on the TCR CDR3. TCRdb re-called the multiplex PCR reads with MiXCR, one entry per CDR3 protein. The sample lists about 350,000 distinct CDR3 sequences; about a sixth were seen once. Material: blood. Receptor source: a woman in her thirties or forties with Graves' ophthalmopathy.

This clonotype showed up just a few times. The chain employs TRBV4-3 and TRBJ1-2; TRBD1 matches at 9 bases. V was pared by 3 bases and J by 3 bases, with 17 bases of the junction left unmatched. Germline lookup yields CDR1 LGHNA and CDR2 YSLEER. The CDR3 runs 19 residues. The CDR3 bases are TGCGCCAGCAGCCATACCCTCCGGACAGGGGAGGGGGGGGACTATGGCTACACCTTC. It specifies CASSHTLRTGEGGDYGYTF.

This clonotype has ten or more counts. As DNA, the CDR3 is TGTGCCAGCAGCGAGCCTAGCGGGAGGGCCGTCAGGACGGGAGATACGCAGTATTTT. This encodes CASSEPSGRAVRTGDTQYF. This chain uses TRBV7-4 with TRBJ2-3, with TRBD2 identical over 12 bases. Germline values: CDR1 SGHVT, CDR2 SQSDAQ. This CDR3 contains 19 residues. The V gene end was trimmed by 5 bases and the J gene end by 5 bases; junction bases not matched to a gene: 17.

The gene calls are TRBV11-2 and TRBJ1-2; D uncertain. CDR3 length: 16 amino acids. Per germline, CDR1 SGHAT and CDR2 FQNNGV. V was pared by 0 bases and J by 2 bases, with 13 bases between. Written as DNA, the CDR3 is TGTGCCAGCAGCTTAGACGTCCAGTCAGGAAACTATGGCTACACCTTC. This translates into CASSLDVQSGNYGYTF.

This clonotype occurred many times. The chain combines TRBV12-3 or TRBV12-4 with TRBJ1-2; no reliable D call. The CDR3 spans 13 residues. Trimming removed 6 bases from V and 2 bases from J, with 10 bases in between. This chain's CDR3 is CASSPQRNYGYTF. CDR3 nucleotides: TGTGCCAGCAGCCCCCAAAGGAACTATGGCTACACCTTC.

This clonotype has ten or more counts. The chain has TRBV28 and TRBJ1-1; 7 bases align to TRBD1. The CDR3 is made up of 14 amino acids. V trimming: 2 bases; J trimming: 5 bases; junction bases outside the gene matches: 5. Germline loops: CDR1 MDHEN, CDR2 SYDVKM. CDR3 residues: CASSLKGGETEAFF. The CDR3, as DNA: TGTGCCAGCAGTTTAAAAGGGGGCGAAACTGAAGCTTTCTTT.

This clonotype was seen at least ten times. The chain is built from TRBV27 and TRBJ2-7; TRBD1 or TRBD2 may be the D gene (5 bases each). There are 14 residues in the CDR3. Germline V lookup: CDR1 MNHEY, CDR2 SMNVEV (reference sequence). The ends were cut back, 6 bases at V and 1 base at J, with 13 bases in the middle. The CDR3 DNA reads TGTGCCAGCAGAATGGGGGTGGTTTCCTACGAGCAGTACTTC. Translated, it gives CASRMGVVSYEQYF.

V usage is TRBV12-3 or TRBV12-4 and J usage is TRBJ2-5, with D perhaps matching TRBD2 (5 bases). The CDR3 loop spans 13 amino acids. Deletions cut 3 bases from V and 5 bases from J, with 10 bases between. In nucleotides, the CDR3 is TGTGCCAGCAGTTTCCGGGGTTTCGAGACCCAGTACTTC. Its translation is CASSFRGFETQYF.

At least ten counts were recorded for this clonotype. The V and J genes are TRBV14 and TRBJ1-1; D remains ambiguous. This CDR3 is built from 13 residues. Trimming took off 4 bases at V and 2 bases at J, with 8 bases between the two ends. The germline gives CDR1 SGHDN, CDR2 FVKESK. The CDR3 DNA follows: TGTGCCAGCAGCCGGTCGGCTAACACTGAAGCTTTCTTT. Residues: CASSRSANTEAFF.

This clonotype was counted at least ten times. This chain joins TRBV10-1 and TRBJ2-7; no firm D call. The V end lost 1 base, the J end lost 3 bases, and 4 bases lay between the germline ends. Germline V gene data show CDR1 as WNHNN and CDR2 as SYGVQD (reference sequence). The CDR3 extends over 12 amino acids. In nucleotides, the CDR3 is TGCGCCAGCAGTGAGTTCGGCTACGAGCAGTACTTC. This codes for CASSEFGYEQYF.

The table lists this clonotype with many counts. The chain uses TRBV28 and TRBJ2-2, with D unclear. Germline V gene sequence: CDR1 MDHEN, CDR2 SYDVKM. The CDR3 loop spans 16 amino acids. V lost 4 bases, J lost 2 bases, and 14 bases lay in between. CDR3: CASSSRHTFNTGELFF. CDR3 DNA: TGTGCCAGCAGTTCCCGGCACACGTTCAACACCGGGGAGCTGTTTTTT.

The sample holds many counts of this clonotype. The gene calls are TRBV10-3 and TRBJ2-2; D is undetermined. V gave up 5 bases and J gave up 8 bases, with 18 bases separating them. Germline CDR1 ENHRY, CDR2 SYGVKD. The CDR3 is made up of 15 amino acids. CDR3: CAISILKTLSGELFF. CDR3 nucleotides: TGTGCCATCAGTATACTCAAGACCCTCTCTGGGGAGCTGTTTTTT.

This clonotype was found many times. This rearrangement joins TRBV24-1 to TRBJ1-1, with D possibly TRBD1 on 5 matching bases. Per germline, CDR1 KGHDR and CDR2 SFDVKD. The CDR3 runs 14 residues. V lost 9 bases and J 4 bases, leaving 17 bases between the germline ends. The CDR3 DNA is TGTGCCACCCGAAGCATGGGGGAGAGCACTGAAGCTTTCTTT. It encodes CATRSMGESTEAFF.

This clonotype was observed many times. The chain employs TRBV6-5 and TRBJ2-7; D uncertain. Trimming cost V 6 bases and J 3 bases, with 18 bases left between them. The CDR3 sequence is 15 residues long. Germline V gene data show CDR1 as MNHEY and CDR2 as SVGAGI. CDR3 coding DNA: TGTGCCAGCAGCCTAAGCAGGTCAGGTCTCTACGAGCAGTACTTC. Translation: CASSLSRSGLYEQYF.

This clonotype was detected ten times or more. The chain has TRBV7-2 and TRBJ2-7, with D perhaps being TRBD1 or TRBD2 (5 bases each). V was shortened by 5 bases and J by 12 bases, with 20 bases between the two germline ends. Germline CDR1 SGHTA, CDR2 FQGNSA. The CDR3 loop spans 13 amino acids. The CDR3 nucleotides read TGTGCCAGCAGCCCCCCGGGACCCCCCTTAGGGTACTTC. It translates to CASSPPGPPLGYF.

This clonotype came up many times. A much more abundant neighbour one base away suggests this may be a read error. V gene TRBV27 combines with J gene TRBJ1-2; D is uncertain. The CDR3 extends over 14 amino acids. Trimming took off 3 bases at V and 5 bases at J, with 13 bases between the two ends. CDR1 MNHEY and CDR2 SMNVEV come from the germline V gene (reference sequence). CDR3 sequence: CASSFTGPEYGYTF. The CDR3 nucleotides are TGTGCCAGCAGTTTTACCGGGCCAGAGTATGGCTACACCTTC.

A single count supports this clonotype. The chain recombines TRBV5-1 with TRBJ1-5; D perhaps matches TRBD1 (5 bases). Germline V gene lookup returns CDR1 SGHRS and CDR2 YFSETQ. There are 14 residues in the CDR3. The germline V and J ends were trimmed by 4 bases and 2 bases, with 10 bases remaining between them. This CDR3 is CASSNGGGNQPQHF. DNA for the CDR3: TGCGCCAGCAGCAACGGGGGGGGCAATCAGCCCCAGCATTTT. Using reference TRBV5-1 and TRBJ1-5 for the parts outside the CDR3, the full variable domain is KAGVTQTPRYLIKTRGQQVTLSCSPISGHRSVSWYQQTPGQGLQFLFEYFSETQRNKGNFPGRFSGRQFSNSRSEMNVSTLELGDSALYLCASSNGGGNQPQHFGDGTRLSIL.

This clonotype was counted many times. This chain uses TRBV19 with TRBJ1-6; 7 bases are shared with TRBD1. J was trimmed by 9 bases and V by 9 bases; bases with no gene match: 8. Germline CDR1 and CDR2: LNHDA and SQIVND (reference sequence). The CDR3 has 13 residues. CDR3 coding DNA: TGTGCCAGCGCGGGACAGAAAAGTTCACCCCTCCACTTT. Translating gives CASAGQKSSPLHF.

This clonotype was counted at least ten times. The rearrangement uses TRBV30 and TRBJ1-1; no firm D call. The CDR3 is made up of 11 amino acids. V gave up 7 bases and J gave up 1 base, with 7 bases separating them. Germline CDR1 reads GTSNPN; CDR2 reads SVGIG (reference sequence). The chain's CDR3 is CAYKKNTEAFF. The CDR3, as DNA: TGTGCCTATAAGAAGAACACTGAAGCTTTCTTT.

The rearrangement uses TRBV20-1 and TRBJ1-2; D unresolved. This CDR3 has 13 amino acids. V gave up 0 bases and J gave up 6 bases, with 11 bases separating them. The germline CDR1 and CDR2 sequences are DFQATT and SNEGSKA (reference sequence). CDR3 loop: CSARDSTDDGYTF. CDR3 bases: TGCAGTGCTAGAGATAGTACAGACGATGGCTACACCTTC.

The rearrangement links TRBV12-3 or TRBV12-4 to TRBJ2-7; the match to TRBD1 covers 9 bases. The V and J ends lost 5 bases and 5 bases, in that order; junction bases with no gene match: 7. The CDR3 loop spans 14 amino acids. CDR3 loop: CASSGTGLGDEQYF. CDR3 bases: TGTGCCAGCAGTGGGACAGGGCTGGGCGACGAGCAGTACTTC.

V usage is TRBV15 and J usage is TRBJ2-2; the D gene is possibly TRBD1 (6 bases). Germline V gene sequence: CDR1 LNHNV, CDR2 YYDKDF (reference sequence). This CDR3 comprises 14 residues. Trimming shortened V by 2 bases and J by 4 bases, and 8 bases separated the two germline ends. The CDR3 protein is CATSRNRVTGELFF. The CDR3 DNA reads TGTGCCACCAGCAGAAACAGGGTCACCGGGGAGCTGTTTTTT.

Many counts were recorded for this clonotype. This chain uses TRBV6-1 with TRBJ2-4, with D tentatively TRBD1 or TRBD2 (5 bases each). Trimming shortened V by 1 base and J by 0 bases, and 10 bases separated the two germline ends. This CDR3 has 16 amino acids. CDR1 is MNHNS, CDR2 SASEGT, per germline. In DNA form, the CDR3 reads TGTGCCAGCAGTGAAGGAGGGACGTCAGCCAAAAACATTCAGTACTTC. It specifies CASSEGGTSAKNIQYF.

This clonotype appeared a few times. The junction and the germline gene differ at one end; a read error may be behind it. This sequence joins TRBV6-5 and TRBJ1-2, with D maybe TRBD1 (5 bases). The germline V gene has CDR1 MNHEY and CDR2 SVGAGI. The CDR3 covers 15 residues. CDR3 DNA: TGTGTCAGCAGTTCGCAGGGCGACCAGAACTATGGCTATACCTTC. It specifies CVSSSQGDQNYGYTF.

This clonotype has at least ten counts. The chain has TRBV6-1 and TRBJ2-1; 11 bases line up with TRBD1. The CDR3 consists of 14 residues. V lost 6 bases and J lost 7; bases outside the gene matches: 5. Germline V gene lookup returns CDR1 MNHNS and CDR2 SASEGT. The CDR3 reads CASSGQGAHNEQFF. The CDR3, as DNA: TGTGCCAGCAGCGGACAGGGGGCGCATAATGAGCAGTTCTTC.

This clonotype was seen repeatedly, ten times or more. The chain combines TRBV6-5 with TRBJ1-2; D remains ambiguous. The ends were cut back, 2 bases at V and 3 bases at J, with 4 bases in the middle. Per the germline V gene, CDR1 is MNHEY and CDR2 is SVGAGI. The CDR3 loop spans 12 amino acids. The CDR3 is CASSYGDYGYTF. DNA for the CDR3: TGTGCCAGCAGTTACGGAGACTATGGCTACACCTTC.

This chain connects TRBV29-1 to TRBJ1-2; TRBD1 might be the D (6 bases). Looked up from germline, CDR1 is SQVTM and CDR2 is ANQGSEA. There are 12 residues in the CDR3. Trimming took 7 bases from V and 3 from J, leaving 12 bases between them. DNA for the CDR3: TGCAGCGAAGGGGGGCTAGACTATGGCTACACCTTC. Amino acids: CSEGGLDYGYTF.

This clonotype has a count of ten or more. V gene TRBV11-2 combines with J gene TRBJ2-4; TRBD2 matches 9 bases. Germline trimming cut 5 bases from V and 5 bases from J; bases unmatched to any gene: 7. The germline V gene has CDR1 SGHAT and CDR2 FQNNGV. The CDR3 is 15 residues long. CDR3 sequence (DNA): TGTGCCAGCAGCCGCTGGACTAGCGCTCAAAACATTCAGTACTTC. Its protein is CASSRWTSAQNIQYF.

The sample holds many counts of this clonotype. This chain links TRBV9 with TRBJ1-2, with 10 nucleotides matching TRBD1. CDR3 size: 16 residues. Germline V gene sequence: CDR1 SGDLS, CDR2 YYNGEE. Trimming removed 4 bases from V and 7 bases from J; junction bases left unmatched: 13. The CDR3 sequence is CASSPLLPTGGFGYTF. CDR3 bases: TGTGCCAGCAGCCCCCTACTCCCGACAGGGGGCTTTGGCTACACCTTC.

This clonotype showed up many times. The chain couples TRBV7-8 to TRBJ2-7, with D perhaps being TRBD1 or TRBD2 (5 bases each). Germline loops: CDR1 SGHVS, CDR2 FQNEAQ. Trimming left V 8 bases short and J 2 bases short, with 10 bases between. CDR3 length: 12 amino acids. CDR3 sequence: CASGDPTYEQYF. The CDR3 DNA follows: TGTGCCAGCGGGGACCCTACCTACGAGCAGTACTTC.

This clonotype has ten or more counts. The V gene is TRBV2, the J gene TRBJ2-5; perhaps TRBD2 as D (5 bases). V lost 7 bases and J 9 bases, leaving 18 bases between the germline ends. The CDR3 has 13 residues. The V gene's germline CDR1 is SNHLY and CDR2 FYNNEI. CDR3 protein: CASTEGLAGAQYF. In DNA form, the CDR3 reads TGTGCCAGCACTGAGGGCCTAGCTGGGGCCCAGTACTTC. Complete variable domain (other parts from reference TRBV2 and TRBJ2-5): EPEVTQTPSHQVTQMGQEVILRCVPISNHLYFYWYRQILGQKVEFLVSFYNNEISEKSEIFDDQFSVERPDGSNFTLKIRSTKLEDSAMYFCASTEGLAGAQYFGPGTRLLVL.

This clonotype has a count of ten or more. The chain has TRBV7-6 and TRBJ2-7, with 7 bases fitting TRBD1. CDR3 length: 15 amino acids. V was clipped by 3 bases and J by 3 bases; unmatched bases: 8. Germline CDR1 reads SGHVS; CDR2 reads FNYEAQ. In DNA, the CDR3 is TGTGCCAGCAGCTTTCAACAGGGGCTCGTCTACGAGCAGTACTTC. Its protein is CASSFQQGLVYEQYF.